Described below is a single T cell receptor (beta chain) sequence and its context. Its target is unknown. This entry belongs to a study of T cell responses to AZD1222 COVID-19 vaccine. Notes on the study in general: Vaccination with two AZD1222 doses was followed by a rise in Spike-specific TCR breadth and depth. Only five to seven individuals given AZD1222 were seropositive at baseline. White British people made up most donors, females outnumbered males, and clonal diversity was possibly underestimated. Sampled repertoires all dated from after the peak T cell response.

Data came from immunoSEQ multiplex PCR; TCRdb stores just in-frame clones and leaves some out. In the table there are approximately 100,000 clones, roughly nine tenths of which are singletons. The source material was peripheral blood, sampled on day 0 of AZD1222 vaccination. This receptor was taken from an adult in good health.

This chain's CDR3 is CASSREPPGTGSSYEQYF. The CDR3 DNA reads as TGCGCCAGCAGCCGTGAACCCCCCGGGACCGGGAGCTCCTACGAGCAGTACTTC. The chain links TRBV5-1 to TRBJ2-7; tentatively, D is TRBD2 (6 bases). The germline V gene has CDR1 SGHRS and CDR2 YFSETQ. V lost 4 bases to trimming and J lost 0 bases, with 23 bases between them. The CDR3 consists of 18 residues. Combining the CDR3 with reference TRBV5-1 and TRBJ2-7 gives the whole variable domain KAGVTQTPRYLIKTRGQQVTLSCSPISGHRSVSWYQQTPGQGLQFLFEYFSETQRNKGNFPGRFSGRQFSNSRSEMNVSTLELGDSALYLCASSREPPGTGSSYEQYFGPGTRLTVT.